This T cell receptor beta chain was recovered during a study of blood T cell repertoires in COVID-19. Study background: Sites across the United States, Italy and Spain contributed samples from acute and convalescent COVID-19. Sample material is recorded as cDNA or gDNA derived from T cells, B-cell-depleted T cells, or PBMCs.

V lost 7 bases to trimming and J lost 9 bases, with 13 bases between them. This CDR3 comprises 12 residues. As handled by the study authors: Using reference gene primer amplification, nucleated cell counts were estimated. Assay used: immunoSEQ multiplex PCR; TCRdb lists only in-frame clones, some missing. V and J calls and clone size follow that table, whereas D and trimming were derived from the DNA. The sample has 150,000 or so clones, around 84% seen once; the top ten hold 35% to 40%. The chain links TRBV12-3 or TRBV12-4 to TRBJ2-1; possibly TRBD1 for D (5 bases). This TCR was recovered from a human donor in a cohort sampled during active COVID-19. What was sequenced was peripheral blood. CDR3 bases: TGTGCCAGCACCCAGGGAAGGACTGAGCAGTTCTTC. The encoded protein is CASTQGRTEQFF.